Following are 5 T cell receptor beta chains from one sample sequenced in a study of cytomegalovirus exposure and HLA in healthy donors. PCR involved 60 Vbeta and 13 Jbeta primers. Sequencing was performed with immunoSEQ multiplex PCR; in TCRdb, only in-frame clones are kept and a portion is missing. The profile covers some 67,000 clones, with 75% to 90% appearing a single time and 12% taken by the ten largest. Sequenced input: PBMCs. The source is a woman aged 30 to 39 in good health and CMV-seropositive.

V gene TRBV10-2 combines with J gene TRBJ2-7, with D perhaps TRBD2 (5 bases). Trimming took off 3 bases at V and 0 bases at J, with 6 bases between the two ends. Per germline, CDR1 WSHSY and CDR2 SAAADI. The CDR3 extends over 13 amino acids. Here the CDR3 DNA reads TGCGCCAGCAGTGATACTAGCTCCTACGAGCAGTACTTC. Its protein is CASSDTSSYEQYF.

V usage is TRBV7-9 and J usage is TRBJ1-1; D gene unclear. CDR1 is SEHNR and CDR2 is FQNEAQ in the germline V gene (reference sequence). Trimming stripped 7 bases from V and 6 bases from J, with 9 bases between. The length of the CDR3 is 11 residues. The CDR3, as DNA: TGTGCCAGCACCTCGGGGTCTGAAGCTTTCTTT. Translating it yields CASTSGSEAFF.

In this sample, this clone turned up once. The CDR3 DNA reads TGCGCCAGCAGCTTGGAGACTAGCGGGAACACCGGGGAGCTGTTTTTT. This translates into CASSLETSGNTGELFF. This sequence joins TRBV5-1 and TRBJ2-2; 9 bases are shared with TRBD2. Trimming at V came to 0 bases and at J to 1 base, leaving 1 base not matched to a gene. The CDR3 has 16 residues. The V gene's germline CDR1 is SGHRS and CDR2 YFSETQ.

The gene calls are TRBV7-6 and TRBJ2-5; possibly TRBD1 for D (6 bases). The end of the DNA fits TRBJ2-7 better, so the J call may be wrong. Germline V gene sequence: CDR1 SGHVS, CDR2 FNYEAQ. The CDR3 consists of 16 residues. This chain's CDR3 is CASSLLPTGNGYEQYF. In DNA, the CDR3 is TGTGCCAGCAGCTTACTGCCCACAGGGAACGGCTACGAGCAGTACTTC.

The chain couples TRBV27 to TRBJ2-5; TRBD2 might be the D (6 bases). V was cut by 6 bases and J by 4 bases, with 18 bases left in between. Germline-derived CDR1 and CDR2 are MNHEY and SMNVEV (reference sequence). The CDR3 is 15 amino acids. As DNA, the CDR3 is TGTGCCAGCAGCCTCAACGGGGGTCAGCGAGAGACCCAGTACTTC. Its translation: CASSLNGGQRETQYF.